The entry below gives a single T cell receptor (beta chain) sequence along with its context. The antigen is undetermined. This entry comes from a study of blood T cells in healthy people across ages. Study outcomes and limitations: When one million T cells were used, diversity estimates were thought to be underestimates. What prevented conclusive comparison of naive and antigen-experienced cells was that PBMCs were unsorted.

Extracted total RNA amounted to at least 5.5 micrograms for each sample. Alongside a J-beta primer mix, a sample-barcoded 5' primer served in a second PCR lasting roughly 6 to 11 cycles. MiXCR, run by TCRdb on the 5' RACE reads, gives a single entry per CDR3 protein. Here the sample spans about 800,000 distinct CDR3 sequences, about three fifths being singletons. CDR3 length: 19 amino acids. V was pared by 0 bases and J by 4 bases, with 9 bases of the junction left unmatched. CDR1 is SGDLS and CDR2 is YYNGEE in the germline V gene. What was sequenced was blood. This sequence joins TRBV9 and TRBJ2-6, with 11 bases fitting TRBD1. The clonotype originates from a man aged 25-40 years in good health. CDR3 coding DNA: TGTGCCAGCAGCGTAGCTACGTCGGACAGGGGGCAAGGGGCCAACGTCCTGACTTTC. Translating gives CASSVATSDRGQGANVLTF. Full variable domain (rest looked up from reference TRBV9 and TRBJ2-6): DSGVTQTPKHLITATGQRVTLRCSPRSGDLSVYWYQQSLDQGLQFLIQYYNGEERAKGNILERFSAQQFPDLHSELNLSSLELGDSALYFCASSVATSDRGQGANVLTFGAGSRLTVL.